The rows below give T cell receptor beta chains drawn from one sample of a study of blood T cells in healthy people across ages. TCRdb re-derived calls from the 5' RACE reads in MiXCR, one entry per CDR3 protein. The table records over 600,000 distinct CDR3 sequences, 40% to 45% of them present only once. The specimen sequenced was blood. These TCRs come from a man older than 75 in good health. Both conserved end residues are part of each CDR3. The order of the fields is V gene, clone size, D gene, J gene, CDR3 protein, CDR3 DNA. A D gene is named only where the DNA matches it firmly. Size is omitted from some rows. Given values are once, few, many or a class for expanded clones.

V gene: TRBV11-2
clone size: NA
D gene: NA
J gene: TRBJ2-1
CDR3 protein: CASSLRVTSYNEQFF
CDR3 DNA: TGTGCCAGCAGCTTACGGGTGACTTCCTACAATGAGCAGTTCTTC

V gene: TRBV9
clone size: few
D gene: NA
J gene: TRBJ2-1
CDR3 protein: CASSVADSYNEQFF
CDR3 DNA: TGTGCCAGCAGCGTAGCGGACTCTTACAATGAGCAGTTCTTC

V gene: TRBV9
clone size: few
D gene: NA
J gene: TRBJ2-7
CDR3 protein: CASSVGWQTYEQYF
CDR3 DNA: TGTGCCAGCAGCGTAGGTTGGCAGACCTACGAGCAGTACTTC

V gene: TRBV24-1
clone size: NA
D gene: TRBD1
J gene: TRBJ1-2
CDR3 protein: CATSESRTGGYGYTF
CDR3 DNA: TGTGCCACCAGTGAAAGCCGGACAGGGGGCTATGGCTACACCTTC

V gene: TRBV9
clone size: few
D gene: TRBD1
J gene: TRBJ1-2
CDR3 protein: CASSSGQGFGYTF
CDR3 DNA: TGTGCCAGCAGCTCGGGACAGGGGTTTGGCTACACCTTC

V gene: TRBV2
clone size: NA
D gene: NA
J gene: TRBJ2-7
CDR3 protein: CASVRQPPSYEQYF
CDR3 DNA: TGTGCCAGCGTGCGACAGCCCCCTTCCTACGAGCAGTACTTC

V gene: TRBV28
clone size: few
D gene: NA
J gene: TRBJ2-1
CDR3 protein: CASSLGGGHNEQFF
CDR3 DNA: TGTGCCAGCAGTCTGGGAGGCGGACACAATGAGCAGTTCTTC

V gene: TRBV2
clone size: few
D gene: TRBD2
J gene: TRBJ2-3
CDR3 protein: CASKEGLVDTQYF
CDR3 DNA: TGTGCCAGCAAGGAAGGACTAGTAGATACGCAGTATTTT

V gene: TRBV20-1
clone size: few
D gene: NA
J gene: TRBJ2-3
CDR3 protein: CSAKGVASTDTQYF
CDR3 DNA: TGCAGTGCCAAGGGGGTGGCTTCCACAGATACGCAGTATTTT

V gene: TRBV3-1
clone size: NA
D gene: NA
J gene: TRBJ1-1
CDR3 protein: CASSQRVMAEAFF
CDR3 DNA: TGTGCCAGCAGCCAAAGGGTTATGGCTGAAGCTTTCTTT

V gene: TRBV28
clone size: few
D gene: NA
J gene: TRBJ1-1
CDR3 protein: CASIDNKNTEAFF
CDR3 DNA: TGTGCCAGCATCGACAATAAGAACACTGAAGCTTTCTTT

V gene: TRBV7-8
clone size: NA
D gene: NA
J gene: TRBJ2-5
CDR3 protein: CASSFGGQPNQETQYF
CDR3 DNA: TGTGCCAGCAGCTTTGGGGGCCAGCCTAACCAAGAGACCCAGTACTTC

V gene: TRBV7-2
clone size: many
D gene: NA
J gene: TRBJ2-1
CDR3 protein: CASSRGGLYNEQFF
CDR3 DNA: TGTGCCAGCAGCAGGGGGGGGCTATACAATGAGCAGTTCTTC

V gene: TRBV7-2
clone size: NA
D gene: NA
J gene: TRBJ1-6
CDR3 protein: CASSPDSGALRAPLHF
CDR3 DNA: TGTGCCAGCAGCCCGGACAGCGGGGCTTTACGGGCACCCCTCCACTTT

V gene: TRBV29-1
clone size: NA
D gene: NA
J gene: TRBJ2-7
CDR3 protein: CSIRGGTDYEQYF
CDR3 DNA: TGCAGCATCCGAGGGGGTACAGACTACGAGCAGTACTTC

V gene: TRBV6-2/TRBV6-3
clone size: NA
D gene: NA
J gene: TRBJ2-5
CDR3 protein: CASSRAAEETQYF
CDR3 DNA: TGTGCCAGCAGTCGGGCAGCCGAAGAGACCCAGTACTTC

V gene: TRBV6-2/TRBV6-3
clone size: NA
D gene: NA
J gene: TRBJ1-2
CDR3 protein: CASSTDGNYGYTF
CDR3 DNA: TGTGCCAGCAGTACGGACGGTAACTATGGCTACACCTTC

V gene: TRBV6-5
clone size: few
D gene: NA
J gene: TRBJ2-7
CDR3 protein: CASSYLLNTGALRSSYNEQYF
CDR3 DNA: TGTGCCAGCAGTTACCTTCTTAATACGGGAGCCCTACGGAGCTCCTACAATGAGCAGTACTTC

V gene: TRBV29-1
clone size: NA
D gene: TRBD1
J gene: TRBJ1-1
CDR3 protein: CSVSKQGSTEAFF
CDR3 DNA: TGCAGCGTTTCCAAACAGGGGAGCACTGAAGCTTTCTTT

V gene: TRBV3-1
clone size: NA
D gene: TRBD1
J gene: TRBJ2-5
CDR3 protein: CASSTPTGGRDETQYF
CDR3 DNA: TGTGCCAGCAGCACGCCGACAGGGGGGAGGGATGAGACCCAGTACTTC

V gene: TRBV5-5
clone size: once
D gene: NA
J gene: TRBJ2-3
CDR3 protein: CASTSAGGTDTQYF
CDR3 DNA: TGTGCCAGCACCTCGGCAGGGGGCACAGATACGCAGTATTTT

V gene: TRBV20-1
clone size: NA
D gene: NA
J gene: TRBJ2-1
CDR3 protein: CSKGLDEQFF
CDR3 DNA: TGCAGTAAGGGGTTGGATGAGCAGTTCTTC

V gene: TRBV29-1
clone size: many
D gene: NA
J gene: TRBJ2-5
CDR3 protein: CSVRVNKETQYF
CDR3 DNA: TGCAGCGTTAGAGTTAATAAAGAGACCCAGTACTTC

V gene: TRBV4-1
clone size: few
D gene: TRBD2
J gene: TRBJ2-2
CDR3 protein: CASSQESAGGLFF
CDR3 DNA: TGCGCCAGCAGCCAAGAATCGGCGGGGGGGCTGTTTTTT

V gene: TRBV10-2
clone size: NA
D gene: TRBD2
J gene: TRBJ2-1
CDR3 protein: CASRGGGTSGSDEQFF
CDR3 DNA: TGCGCCAGCCGAGGGGGAGGGACTAGCGGGAGCGATGAGCAGTTCTTC

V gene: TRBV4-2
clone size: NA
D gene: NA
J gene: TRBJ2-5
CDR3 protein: CASSQEARIGETQYF
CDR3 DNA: TGTGCCAGCAGCCAAGAAGCACGAATAGGGGAGACCCAGTACTTC

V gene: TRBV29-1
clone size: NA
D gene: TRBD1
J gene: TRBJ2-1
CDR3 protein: CSVEDGQETQFF
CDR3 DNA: TGCAGCGTTGAAGACGGACAGGAGACCCAGTTCTTC